This passage covers 18 T cell receptor beta chains from one sample sequenced in a study of T-cell reconstitution after alpha-beta-depleted transplantation in children. The library targeted TCRbeta and was prepared with unique molecular identifiers. From the PCR reads, TCRdb called clonotypes with MiXCR, one entry per CDR3 protein. Of about 1,000,000 distinct CDR3 sequences listed, about 29% are singletons. Material: PBMCs, mostly from graft donor cells, obtained 360 days after TCRalphabeta/CD19-depleted stem cell transplant. The receptors shown here come from a boy younger than two who had a stem cell transplant for SCID, so the T cells may come from the graft donor.

The V gene is TRBV20-1, the J gene TRBJ1-2; 12 nucleotides align to TRBD1. Germline CDR1 and CDR2: DFQATT and SNEGSKA (reference sequence). The CDR3 length is 15 residues. With 3 bases clipped from V and 0 bases from J, the junction kept 2 bases outside the gene matches. The CDR3 loop is CSARGQGAANYGYTF. CDR3 nucleotides: TGCAGTGCTAGGGGACAGGGGGCGGCTAACTATGGCTACACCTTC.

The chain links TRBV27 to TRBJ2-1; D is unclear. V lost 7 bases, J lost 1 base, and 14 bases lay in between. This CDR3 spans 15 amino acids. Germline CDR1 is MNHEY and CDR2 is SMNVEV (reference sequence). CDR3 DNA: TGTGCCAGCACCCCCGACCATCCTTCCTACAATGAGCAGTTCTTC. It codes for CASTPDHPSYNEQFF.

This clonotype was observed a handful of times. The chain carries TRBV20-1 and TRBJ2-7; a weak D match, TRBD2 (5 bases). The V gene lost 5 bases and the J gene lost 3 bases, with 14 bases spanning the gap. Germline V lookup: CDR1 DFQATT, CDR2 SNEGSKA (reference sequence). The CDR3 covers 13 residues. The CDR3 spells CSACRTGNYEQYF. The CDR3 region has the DNA TGCAGTGCTTGCCGCACGGGGAACTACGAGCAGTACTTC.

The chain couples TRBV4-1 to TRBJ2-7; D is undetermined. Trimming left V 4 bases short and J 0 bases short, with 13 bases between. The CDR3 is 15 amino acids. Germline V gene lookup returns CDR1 MGHRA and CDR2 YSYEKL. CDR3 sequence: CASSPGPSASYEQYF. Written as DNA, the CDR3 is TGCGCCAGCAGCCCCGGACCTTCAGCCTCCTACGAGCAGTACTTC.

This clonotype was counted between two and nine times. The V call is TRBV5-1, the J call TRBJ1-6; weak D call: TRBD1 (6 bases). Trimming shortened V by 3 bases and J by 6 bases, and 16 bases separated the two germline ends. The CDR3 is 16 residues long. CDR1 and CDR2 (germline): SGHRS, YFSETQ. In nucleotides, the CDR3 is TGCGCCAGCAGCTCTGCCCTCCCGGGGGCTAATTCACCCCTCCACTTT. Translating it yields CASSSALPGANSPLHF.

About this clonotype: A junction boundary mismatches the germline segment, possibly from a read error. The V gene is TRBV3-1, the J gene TRBJ2-1, with TRBD1 matching 8 bases. The length of the CDR3 is 17 residues. Per the germline V gene, CDR1 is LGHDT and CDR2 is YNNKEL (reference sequence). For the CDR3, the DNA is TGTGCCTGCAGCCAAGCTCTCCGGGACAGGCCCATCAATGAGCAGTTCTTC. It codes for CACSQALRDRPINEQFF.

Only a few counts were recorded for this clonotype. This CDR3 is CATRGQGGNQPQHF. The CDR3 DNA sequence: TGTGCCACCAGGGGACAGGGGGGCAATCAGCCCCAGCATTTT. The chain employs TRBV24-1 and TRBJ1-5; 11 bases line up with TRBD1. Germline CDR1 and CDR2: KGHDR and SFDVKD. There are 14 residues in the CDR3. Losses at the gene ends were 7 bases for V and 2 bases for J; bases not matched to a gene: 0.

The chain carries TRBV6-2 or TRBV6-3 and TRBJ2-3; D may be TRBD2 (5 bases). Germline CDR1 and CDR2: MNHEY and SVGEGT. Between the trimmed V and J ends, which lost 2 bases and 3 bases, there was a span of 9 bases. The CDR3 length is 14 residues. CDR3 bases: TGTGCCAGCAGTTACCTATCGGGGACAGATACGCAGTATTTT. Encoded protein: CASSYLSGTDTQYF.

The chain is built from TRBV20-1 and TRBJ2-2; the D gene is possibly TRBD2 (6 bases). The V gene's germline CDR1 is DFQATT and CDR2 SNEGSKA (reference sequence). The ends were cut back, 3 bases at V and 5 bases at J, with 13 bases in the middle. This CDR3 region has 14 residues. The CDR3 protein is CSARGQGLTGELFF. As DNA, the CDR3 is TGCAGTGCTAGGGGGCAGGGACTTACCGGGGAGCTGTTTTTT.

V and J are TRBV7-6 and TRBJ1-4, with D possibly TRBD1 on 5 matching bases. Germline V gene lookup returns CDR1 SGHVS and CDR2 FNYEAQ. V was trimmed by 5 bases and J by 6 bases, leaving 10 bases between them. The CDR3 covers 13 residues. CDR3 region: CASSRWDHEKLFF. The CDR3 DNA reads TGTGCCAGCAGCCGATGGGACCATGAAAAACTGTTTTTT. The full variable domain, its missing parts supplied by reference TRBV7-6 and TRBJ1-4, is GAGVSQSPRYKVTKRGQDVALRCDPISGHVSLYWYRQALGQGPEFLTYFNYEAQQDKSGLPNDRFSAERPEGSISTLTIQRTEQRDSAMYRCASSRWDHEKLFFGSGTQLSVL.

The chain combines TRBV4-3 with TRBJ2-1; D gene ambiguous. CDR3 length: 13 residues. Germline CDR1 and CDR2: LGHNA and YSLEER. The germline V and J ends were trimmed by 0 bases and 9 bases, with 9 bases remaining between them. The CDR3: CASSQDEVTEQFF. CDR3 DNA sequence: TGCGCCAGCAGCCAAGATGAAGTCACTGAGCAGTTCTTC.

This clonotype turned up a few times. J is TRBJ1-1 and V is TRBV6-5; maybe TRBD1 (5 bases). V lost 0 bases and J lost 10, with 15 bases in between. The V gene's germline CDR1 is MNHEY and CDR2 SVGAGI. The length of the CDR3 is 14 residues. DNA of the CDR3: TGTGCCAGCAGTTACTCCCGGCATATAAGGGGAGCTTTCTTT. This codes for CASSYSRHIRGAFF.

This chain links TRBV5-1 with TRBJ1-1; D unclear. The CDR3 length is 16 residues. V was cut by 0 bases and J by 4 bases, with 16 bases left in between. The germline gives CDR1 SGHRS, CDR2 YFSETQ. CDR3 protein: CASSLATKAGSTEAFF. In DNA, the CDR3 is TGCGCCAGCAGCTTGGCTACGAAGGCAGGAAGCACTGAAGCTTTCTTT.

This clonotype was detected ten times or more. The chain has TRBV3-1 and TRBJ1-1; no clear D gene. Trimming left V 2 bases short and J 5 bases short, with 6 bases between. CDR1 and CDR2 from the germline V gene are LGHDT and YNNKEL (reference sequence). The length of the CDR3 is 12 residues. This chain's CDR3 is CASSQSRTEAFF. The CDR3 region has the DNA TGTGCCAGCAGCCAATCTAGGACTGAAGCTTTCTTT.

The chain uses TRBV11-1 and TRBJ2-5; perhaps TRBD2 as D (5 bases). This CDR3 is 15 amino acids long. Deletions cut 4 bases from V and 1 base from J, with 13 bases between. Germline lookup yields CDR1 SGHAT and CDR2 FQDESV (reference sequence). This CDR3 is CASSSGLLTQETQYF. The CDR3 DNA reads as TGTGCCAGCAGCTCCGGACTCCTGACCCAAGAGACCCAGTACTTC.

J is TRBJ2-3 and V is TRBV11-2, with 10 bases fitting TRBD2. V lost 1 base, J lost 4 bases, and 5 bases stayed unmatched. The V gene's germline CDR1 is SGHAT and CDR2 FQNNGV. The CDR3 consists of 16 residues. Here the CDR3 reads CASSLVSGGASDTQYF. For the CDR3, the DNA is TGTGCCAGCAGCTTAGTAAGCGGGGGGGCCTCAGATACGCAGTATTTT. The full variable domain, its missing parts supplied by reference TRBV11-2 and TRBJ2-3, is EAGVAQSPRYKIIEKRQSVAFWCNPISGHATLYWYQQILGQGPKLLIQFQNNGVVDDSQLPKDRFSAERLKGVDSTLKIQPAKLEDSAVYLCASSLVSGGASDTQYFGPGTRLTVL.

This clonotype was counted only a few times. The chain employs TRBV5-1 and TRBJ2-7, with unresolved D. The germline V and J ends were trimmed by 0 bases and 7 bases, with 11 bases remaining between them. This CDR3 is built from 13 residues. Germline V gene lookup returns CDR1 SGHRS and CDR2 YFSETQ. CDR3 bases: TGCGCCAGCAGCTTGGTGGTGGATAAGGAGCAGTACTTC. Translation gives CASSLVVDKEQYF. The full variable domain, completed using reference TRBV5-1 and TRBJ2-7, is KAGVTQTPRYLIKTRGQQVTLSCSPISGHRSVSWYQQTPGQGLQFLFEYFSETQRNKGNFPGRFSGRQFSNSRSEMNVSTLELGDSALYLCASSLVVDKEQYFGPGTRLTVT.

With respect to this clonotype: Germline and junction disagree at one end, which may indicate a read error. This rearrangement joins TRBV11-3 to TRBJ2-2; D tentatively fits TRBD1 or TRBD2 (5 bases each). There are 12 residues in the CDR3. The germline gives CDR1 SGHNT, CDR2 YENEEA. In nucleotides, the CDR3 is TGTGCCAGCAGACGAGGGTTGGGGGTGCTGTTTTTT. Its protein is CASRRGLGVLFF.